Presented here are 7 T cell receptor beta chains from one specimen sequenced in a study of cytomegalovirus exposure and HLA in healthy donors. TCRdb's copy holds only in-frame clones and misses some; the assay was immunoSEQ multiplex PCR. This sample has 120,000 or so clones, with over 85% found just once. Sequenced input: PBMCs. Source of these receptors: a woman between 18 and 29 years old in good health and CMV-seronegative.

The chain has TRBV7-9 and TRBJ1-4; TRBD1 matches 7 bases. CDR3 length: 15 amino acids. Germline V CDR1 and CDR2: SEHNR, FQNEAQ (reference sequence). Trimming removed 5 bases from V and 8 bases from J; junction bases left unmatched: 11. CDR3 residues: CASSRPTGLREKLFF. For the CDR3, the DNA is TGTGCCAGCAGCCGGCCGACAGGGCTCAGGGAAAAACTGTTTTTT.

The gene calls are TRBV4-2 and TRBJ1-2; D gene unclear. This CDR3 region has 14 residues. Trimming cost V 4 bases and J 5 bases, with 14 bases left between them. Looked up from germline, CDR1 is LGHNA and CDR2 is YNFKEQ. Here the CDR3 reads CASSPEVTGYGYTF. The CDR3 nucleotides are TGTGCCAGCAGCCCGGAGGTTACGGGGTATGGCTACACCTTC.

This chain uses TRBV28 with TRBJ1-1; TRBD1 might be the D (5 bases). This CDR3 contains 14 residues. Germline V gives CDR1 MDHEN, CDR2 SYDVKM. Trimming stripped 5 bases from V and 1 base from J, with 11 bases between. The CDR3 is CASSPPTGNTEAFF. The CDR3, as DNA: TGTGCCAGCAGTCCACCAACAGGGAACACTGAAGCTTTCTTT.

The rearrangement uses TRBV30 and TRBJ2-1; a possible D gene is TRBD2 (5 bases). The length of the CDR3 is 13 residues. The germline V gene encodes CDR1 GTSNPN and CDR2 SVGIG (reference sequence). The V end was cut by 1 base, the J end by 6 bases, with 10 bases between. CDR3 nucleotide sequence: TGTGCCTGGAGTGATGCGGGTGGCAATGAGCAGTTCTTC. Protein: CAWSDAGGNEQFF.

This clone came up once. The chain is built from TRBV2 and TRBJ2-3, with 10 bases fitting TRBD2. From germline, CDR1 is SNHLY and CDR2 FYNNEI. The CDR3 totals 16 residues. Trimming cost V 8 bases and J 5 bases; bases outside gene matches: 13. CDR3 loop: CASRLRASGSRDTQYF. For the CDR3, the DNA is TGTGCCAGCCGACTACGAGCTAGCGGGAGTAGAGATACGCAGTATTTT.

The CDR3: CSVVAGHIYEQYF. The CDR3 DNA reads as TGCAGCGTTGTAGCGGGACACATCTACGAGCAGTACTTC. The J gene is TRBJ2-7, the V gene TRBV29-1; 8 bases match TRBD2. The CDR3 is 13 residues long. J gave up 3 bases and V 4 bases, and 5 bases lay outside the gene matches. The V gene's germline CDR1 is SQVTM and CDR2 ANQGSEA.

V usage is TRBV6-1 and J usage is TRBJ2-4, with D hard to call. With 1 base removed from V and 7 bases from J, the gap between germline ends came to 14 bases. CDR1 and CDR2 (germline): MNHNS, SASEGT. The CDR3 is made up of 15 amino acids. CDR3 nucleotide sequence: TGTGCCAGCAGTGAAGGACGGGTGGAGTCTAACATTCAGTACTTC. This translates into CASSEGRVESNIQYF.